The next 12 T cell receptor beta chains were all read from a single sample in a study of glioma-infiltrating T cells. The iRepertoire nested amplicon-rescue multiplex PCR amplified TCR alpha and beta CDR3s from RNA. TCRdb independently ran MiXCR on the multiplex PCR reads; one entry per CDR3 protein. This table holds under 200,000 distinct CDR3 sequences, roughly a third found once. Sequences were obtained from glioma tissue, nonneoplastic brain tissue, or PBMCs (not recorded which). These receptors were collected from a human donor with low-grade glioma or glioblastoma, undergoing nonglioma brain surgery, or in good health (not recorded which).

Concerning this clonotype itself: A read error may explain this, as a much larger clone is one base away. V usage is TRBV6-5 and J usage is TRBJ2-2; perhaps TRBD1 as D (5 bases). CDR3 length: 14 amino acids. The germline V gene has CDR1 MNHEY and CDR2 SVGAGI. The CDR3 loop reads CASSYLSDTVELFF. DNA of the CDR3: TGTGCCAGCAGTTACCTCTCGGACACCGTGGAGCTGTTTTTT.

A remark on this clonotype: A much larger clone sits a single nucleotide away, making a read error possible. This sequence joins TRBV29-1 and TRBJ2-3; TRBD2 agrees at 8 bases. This CDR3 is built from 13 residues. The germline CDR1 and CDR2 sequences are SQVTM and ANQGSEA. The CDR3, as DNA: TGCAGAGGATTAGCGGGATCCTCCGATACGCAGTATTTT. This gives the protein CRGLAGSSDTQYF.

This clonotype was seen a handful of times. The chain is built from TRBV20-1 and TRBJ2-1; 10 nucleotides align to TRBD2. With V trimmed by 0 bases and J by 8 bases, 7 bases remained unmatched. The CDR3 is 15 amino acids. From germline, CDR1 is DFQATT and CDR2 SNEGSKA (reference sequence). This chain's CDR3 is CSARDSASGSYEQFF. CDR3 nucleotides: TGCAGTGCTAGAGATAGCGCTAGCGGGAGTTATGAGCAGTTCTTC.

This clonotype was observed at least ten times. The chain has TRBV6-5 and TRBJ2-2; D not certain. Looked up from germline, CDR1 is MNHEY and CDR2 is SVGAGI. The CDR3 extends over 16 amino acids. V lost 0 bases, J lost 3 bases, and 11 bases lay in between. CDR3 nucleotides: TGTGCCAGCAGTTACTCCGCGGTCAGGTACACCGGGGAGCTGTTTTTT. Protein sequence: CASSYSAVRYTGELFF.

Details on this clonotype: This may come from a read error, since a much larger clone is one base off. The rearrangement uses TRBV18 and TRBJ1-1; a weak D match, TRBD1 (6 bases). CDR1 and CDR2 from the germline V gene are KGHSH and LQKENI. This CDR3 has 12 residues. The CDR3 spells CASSPGQLVTYF. CDR3 nucleotides: TGTGCCAGCTCACCCGGACAGCTGGTGACTTACTTT. The full variable domain, rest sourced from reference TRBV18 and TRBJ1-1, is NAGVMQNPRHLVRRRGQEARLRCSPMKGHSHVYWYRQLPEEGLKFMVYLQKENIIDESGMPKERFSAEFPKEGPSILRIQQVVRGDSAAYFCASSPGQLVTYFGQGTRLTVV.

The table lists this clonotype with many counts. J is TRBJ2-5 and V is TRBV6-1; TRBD2 is a possible D gene (5 bases). The V and J ends lost 6 bases and 2 bases respectively, with 19 bases between them. The germline V gene encodes CDR1 MNHNS and CDR2 SASEGT. The CDR3 sequence is 16 residues long. CDR3 DNA sequence: TGTGCCAGCAGGCCGGACTTACCGGGGTCACAAGAGACCCAGTACTTC. Amino acids: CASRPDLPGSQETQYF.

Turning to this clonotype: This sequence may be a read error, since a much larger clone differs from it by one base. The chain employs TRBV7-2 and TRBJ2-7; TRBD1 agrees at 9 bases. After removal of 3 bases from V and 8 bases from J, the junction contained 11 bases not matched to a gene. This CDR3 spans 15 amino acids. Germline V lookup: CDR1 SGHTA, CDR2 FQGNSA. Here the CDR3 DNA reads TGTGCCAGCAGCTTTGGGGGGGACAGGGAATACAAGCAGTACTTC. This gives the protein CASSFGGDREYKQYF.

This CDR3 reads CASSIDWGTTVSYGYTF. The DNA for the CDR3 is TGTGCCAGTAGTATAGATTGGGGGACAACCGTTTCCTATGGCTACACCTTC. The chain links TRBV19 to TRBJ1-2; maybe TRBD1 (6 bases). Germline assignment: CDR1 LNHDA and CDR2 SQIVND (reference sequence). There are 17 residues in the CDR3. The V end was cut by 0 bases, the J end by 4 bases, with 18 bases between.

V and J are TRBV6-2 or TRBV6-3 and TRBJ1-5; no reliable D call. Deletions cut 2 bases from V and 14 bases from J, with 22 bases between. Germline values: CDR1 MNHEY, CDR2 SVGEGT. The CDR3 consists of 15 residues. The CDR3 loop reads CASSYVGDRGQPKHF. CDR3 bases: TGTGCCAGCAGTTACGTCGGGGATCGGGGTCAACCCAAGCATTTT.

With regard to this clonotype: A read error may explain this, as a much larger clone is one base away. V and J are TRBV7-9 and TRBJ2-7; D gene ambiguous. The V gene's germline CDR1 is SEHNR and CDR2 FQNEAQ (reference sequence). The CDR3 loop spans 11 amino acids. The V end lost 3 bases, the J end lost 8 bases, and 8 bases lay between the germline ends. Here the CDR3 DNA reads TGTGCCAGCAGCTTTCAGGACCAGCAGTACTTC. As protein: CASSFQDQQYF.

This clonotype appeared a single time. The gene calls are TRBV27 and TRBJ1-1, with a possible D match to TRBD1 (5 bases). The CDR3 length is 17 residues. Germline values: CDR1 MNHEY, CDR2 SMNVEV (reference sequence). V was clipped by 2 bases and J by 1 base, with 17 bases between them. This chain's CDR3 is CASSLTPGGAENTEAFF. In nucleotides, the CDR3 is TGTGCCAGCAGTTTAACTCCAGGAGGGGCTGAGAACACTGAAGCTTTCTTT.

This clonotype has ten or more counts. The chain recombines TRBV6-2 or TRBV6-3 with TRBJ1-1; D not resolved. The CDR3 contains 13 residues. Trimming removed 6 bases from V and 4 bases from J, with 12 bases in between. Germline lookup yields CDR1 MNHEY and CDR2 SVGEGT. The CDR3 bases are TGTGCCAGCAGGAGGGAGTGGGGCACTGAAGCTTTCTTT. Its protein is CASRREWGTEAFF.